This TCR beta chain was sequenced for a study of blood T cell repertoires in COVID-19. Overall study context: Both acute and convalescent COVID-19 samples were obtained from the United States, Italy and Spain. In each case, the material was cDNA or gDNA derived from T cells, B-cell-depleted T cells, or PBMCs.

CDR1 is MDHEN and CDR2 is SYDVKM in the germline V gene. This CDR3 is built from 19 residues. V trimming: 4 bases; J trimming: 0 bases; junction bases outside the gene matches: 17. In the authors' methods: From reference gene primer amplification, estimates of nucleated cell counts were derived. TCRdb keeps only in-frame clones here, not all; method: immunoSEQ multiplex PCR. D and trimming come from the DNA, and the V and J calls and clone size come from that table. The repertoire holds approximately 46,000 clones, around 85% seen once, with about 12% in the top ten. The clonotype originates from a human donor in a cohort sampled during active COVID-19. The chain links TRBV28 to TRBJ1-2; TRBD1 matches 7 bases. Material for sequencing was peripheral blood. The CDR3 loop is CASSSTGLNIQLANYGYTF. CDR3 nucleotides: TGTGCCAGCAGTTCGACAGGGCTAAATATCCAGTTAGCTAACTATGGCTACACCTTC.